These 21 T cell receptor beta chains were sequenced from one sample in a study of CD4 T cells in relation to SARS-CoV-2 and coronaviruses (dated by TCRdb to about 2021). CD4+ T cells from unexposed donors were collected before the COVID-19 pandemic (2011-2018). Libraries were built with the immunoSEQ multiplex PCR assay. Entries here come from immuneACCESS through TCRdb and include only in-frame sequences with V and J called. Some clones fail to appear in such tables; in the studies checked, an unresolved V gene covers under half of the shortfall, and the cause of the remainder is unknown. The sample yields around 56,000 clones; 70% to 90% were counted once. The top ten clones comprise about 1.4% of the sample. Sequencing input: memory CD4+ T cells from PBMCs. The intended sense of this specimen's cell subset or site label: memory (non-naive) CD4+ T cells. Source of these receptors: a human donor in good health.

The chain employs TRBV18 and TRBJ2-5; D possibly matches TRBD1 or TRBD2 (5 bases each). The CDR3 extends over 16 amino acids. Trimming stripped 6 bases from V and 4 bases from J, with 21 bases between. Germline V lookup: CDR1 KGHSH, CDR2 LQKENI. The CDR3 sequence is CASSLLSGTPGETQYF. The CDR3 DNA follows: TGTGCCAGCTCCCTTCTGTCTGGGACCCCGGGAGAGACCCAGTACTTC.

There are a few counts of this clone. V gene TRBV7-3 combines with J gene TRBJ2-3; possible D gene TRBD2, 6 bases. The CDR3 length is 14 residues. From germline, CDR1 is SGHTA and CDR2 FQGTGA. V was pared by 4 bases and J by 5 bases, with 13 bases between. CDR3 sequence: CASSSPSERDTQYF. DNA of the CDR3: TGTGCCAGCAGCTCGCCTAGCGAACGAGATACGCAGTATTTT.

The rearrangement links TRBV6-1 to TRBJ2-1; TRBD2 matches 16 bases. The CDR3 extends over 19 amino acids. The V gene end was trimmed by 4 bases and the J gene end by 2 bases; junction bases not matched to a gene: 8. Germline values: CDR1 MNHNS, CDR2 SASEGT. CDR3 in amino acids: CASSGPGLAGGIPYNEQFF. CDR3 bases: TGTGCCAGCAGTGGACCGGGACTAGCGGGAGGGATCCCCTACAATGAGCAGTTCTTC.

This clone came up once. The chain has TRBV9 and TRBJ1-2; D possibly corresponds to TRBD1 (6 bases). The CDR3 has 13 amino acids. Between the trimmed V and J ends, which lost 5 bases and 6 bases, there was a span of 14 bases. Germline assignment: CDR1 SGDLS and CDR2 YYNGEE. The CDR3 spells CASSRSRGHGYTF. The CDR3 nucleotides are TGTGCCAGCAGTCGTAGCAGGGGCCATGGCTACACCTTC.

For the CDR3, the DNA is TGTGCCAGCAGCCAACGACAGGGTACTGAGACCCAGTACTTC. Translating it yields CASSQRQGTETQYF. This chain joins TRBV3-1 (or the pseudogene TRBV3-2) and TRBJ2-5, with 7 positions matching TRBD1. V gave up 2 bases and J gave up 5 bases; unmatched junction bases: 5. Looked up from germline, CDR1 is LGHDT and CDR2 is YNNKEL (reference sequence). The CDR3 consists of 14 residues.

The J gene is TRBJ2-1, the V gene TRBV9; D is tentatively TRBD1 or TRBD2 (5 bases each). The CDR3 contains 15 residues. Germline V gives CDR1 SGDLS, CDR2 YYNGEE. V dropped 0 bases and J dropped 4 bases, with 11 bases sitting between them. Written as DNA, the CDR3 is TGTGCCAGCAGCGTAGAGGGGACGGGGTACAATGAGCAGTTCTTC. Translating gives CASSVEGTGYNEQFF.

The chain joins TRBV2 to TRBJ2-2, with TRBD2 matching over 11 bases. The CDR3 is made up of 17 amino acids. V was clipped by 0 bases and J by 6 bases; unmatched bases: 6. Germline V gene lookup returns CDR1 SNHLY and CDR2 FYNNEI. The CDR3 sequence is CASSEASASGRSGELFF. CDR3 bases: TGTGCCAGCAGTGAAGCTTCCGCTAGCGGGAGGTCCGGGGAGCTGTTTTTT.

The CDR3 loop reads CASSSGDWGSSPLHF. In nucleotides, the CDR3 is TGTGCCAGCAGCTCAGGGGATTGGGGAAGTTCACCCCTCCACTTT. V usage is TRBV6-5 and J usage is TRBJ1-6, with a tentative D call TRBD1 (6 bases). This CDR3 is 15 amino acids long. Per the germline V gene, CDR1 is MNHEY and CDR2 is SVGAGI. V lost 6 bases and J lost 9, with 18 bases in between.

The chain recombines TRBV13 with TRBJ2-2; D ambiguous. Per germline, CDR1 PRHDT and CDR2 FYEKMQ (reference sequence). With 3 bases removed from V and 4 bases from J, the gap between germline ends came to 12 bases. The CDR3 is 15 amino acids. CDR3 sequence (DNA): TGTGCCAGCAGCTTTCGAGGTCGCGGCACCGGGGAGCTGTTTTTT. Its protein product is CASSFRGRGTGELFF.

This chain connects TRBV7-9 to TRBJ2-1; 11 bases are a match to TRBD2. This CDR3 has 18 amino acids. V shed 3 bases and J 3 bases; nucleotides not matched to a gene: 10. Germline CDR1 reads SEHNR; CDR2 reads FQNEAQ (reference sequence). The CDR3 bases are TGTGCCAGCAGCTTCCCTAGCGGGAGGACCCTCCGCTACAATGAGCAGTTCTTC. This gives the protein CASSFPSGRTLRYNEQFF.

This chain uses TRBV6-5 with TRBJ2-1; 11 bases fit TRBD2. Germline V lookup: CDR1 MNHEY, CDR2 SVGAGI. The CDR3 is 15 residues long. With V trimmed by 6 bases and J by 4 bases, 5 bases remained unmatched. DNA for the CDR3: TGTGCCAGCAGGAGGACTAGCGGGCAATACAATGAGCAGTTCTTC. Protein: CASRRTSGQYNEQFF.

CDR3 amino acids: CASSLKREGDTQYF. In DNA, the CDR3 is TGTGCCAGCAGCTTGAAGCGGGAAGGAGATACGCAGTATTTT. The rearrangement uses TRBV5-4 and TRBJ2-3; 7 bases are shared with TRBD2. CDR1 is SGHNT and CDR2 is YYREEE in the germline V gene (reference sequence). J lost 5 bases, V lost 1 base, and 4 bases had no gene match. The CDR3 totals 14 residues.

The chain links TRBV5-4 to TRBJ2-3; unclear D gene. V was pared by 2 bases and J by 0 bases, with 4 bases between. The germline V gene has CDR1 SGHNT and CDR2 YYREEE (reference sequence). The CDR3 runs to 13 residues. CDR3 in DNA: TGTGCCAGCAGCTTCCCTAGCACAGATACGCAGTATTTT. Residues: CASSFPSTDTQYF.

The chain employs TRBV19 and TRBJ1-5; 8 positions agree with TRBD1. CDR3 length equals 16 residues. With V trimmed by 3 bases and J by 6 bases, 10 bases remained unmatched. CDR1 is LNHDA, CDR2 SQIVND, per germline (reference sequence). CDR3 in amino acids: CASSMGGQARSQPQHF. The CDR3 DNA reads as TGTGCCAGTAGTATGGGGGGACAGGCGAGGAGTCAGCCCCAGCATTTT.

This chain uses TRBV7-2 with TRBJ2-3, with 8 positions matching TRBD2. Germline CDR1 and CDR2: SGHTA and FQGNSA. CDR3 length: 17 residues. V gave up 7 bases and J gave up 6 bases; unmatched junction bases: 18. The CDR3 bases are TGTGCCAGCATCCCAGGCGGGGGTAGCGGGGCTCGCGATACGCAGTATTTT. Residues: CASIPGGGSGARDTQYF.

As DNA, the CDR3 is TGCGCCAGCAGCTTGGGTACTGGGACAAGGATAGGCTCTGGGGCCAACGTCCTGACTTTC. This codes for CASSLGTGTRIGSGANVLTF. This rearrangement joins TRBV5-1 to TRBJ2-6, with TRBD1 as a possible D gene (6 bases). Germline-derived CDR1 and CDR2 are SGHRS and YFSETQ. This CDR3 is 20 amino acids long. V lost 0 bases, J lost 0 bases, and 19 bases lay in between.

This clone was seen more than once but under ten times. The chain is built from TRBV10-2 and TRBJ1-3; D call uncertain. The CDR3 extends over 12 amino acids. V lost 8 bases and J lost 9, with 14 bases in between. Germline V gene data show CDR1 as WSHSY and CDR2 as SAAADI. The CDR3 here is CASGSPRSTIYF. The CDR3 region has the DNA TGCGCCAGCGGTTCACCTCGAAGCACCATATATTTT.

Details on this clone: At the DNA level, this CDR3 is encoded by other sequences in the same sample as well. This rearrangement joins TRBV27 to TRBJ2-6; D possibly corresponds to TRBD1 (5 bases). Trimming left V 2 bases short and J 0 bases short, with 11 bases between. CDR3 length: 17 residues. Germline lookup yields CDR1 MNHEY and CDR2 SMNVEV (reference sequence). Here the CDR3 reads CASSLLDSSSGANVLTF. The CDR3 region has the DNA TGTGCCAGCAGTTTACTTGACAGCTCCTCTGGGGCCAACGTCCTGACTTTC.

This clone was seen a handful of times. The V and J genes are TRBV28 and TRBJ1-5; D gene uncertain. Germline CDR1 MDHEN, CDR2 SYDVKM. V was cut by 4 bases and J by 7 bases, with 17 bases left in between. The CDR3 consists of 15 residues. CDR3 in amino acids: CASSSMSPGNQPQHF. The CDR3 nucleotides read TGTGCCAGCAGTTCCATGTCTCCGGGGAACCAGCCCCAGCATTTT.

The chain recombines TRBV3-1 (or the pseudogene TRBV3-2) with TRBJ2-6, with 13 positions matching TRBD2. J lost 1 base, V lost 4 bases, and 4 bases had no gene match. Germline lookup yields CDR1 LGHDT and CDR2 YNNKEL (reference sequence). The CDR3 runs to 18 residues. Written as DNA, the CDR3 is TGTGCCAGCAGCCCCCAGACTAGCGGGAGGTCTGGGGCCAACGTCCTGACTTTC. Translated: CASSPQTSGRSGANVLTF.

This clone showed up just once. The chain has TRBV4-1 and TRBJ1-4; D not resolved. This CDR3 contains 15 residues. The germline V gene encodes CDR1 MGHRA and CDR2 YSYEKL. The V end lost 1 base, the J end lost 3 bases, and 9 bases lay between the germline ends. The CDR3 DNA reads TGCGCCAGCAGCCAAGTGGGCACTTCTAATGAAAAACTGTTTTTT. This translates into CASSQVGTSNEKLFF.